What follows are 20 T cell receptor beta chains derived from one specimen sequenced in a study of spatial heterogeneity in lung cancer (dated by TCRdb to 2018 to 2020). Preparation of the library involved 5' RACE. TCRdb shows the sequencer as NextSeq 500. In-frame beta chains were kept once TCRdb had trimmed the public reads at Q25 with fastp and called clones with MiXCR. Under each unique CDR3 protein, matching rows form one entry showing the most common genes and DNA. The sample records approximately 92,000 distinct CDR3 sequences, around 12% of which are singletons. Approximately 39% of the sample lies in the top ten. The sample's time point label, decoded: sample taken at primary tumor resection. The sequences come from PBMCs, collected at surgery. These receptors were collected from a male donor with early-stage non-small cell lung cancer.

V usage is TRBV12-3 or TRBV12-4 and J usage is TRBJ1-4; the D gene is possibly TRBD1 (6 bases). V dropped 3 bases and J dropped 3 bases, with 14 bases sitting between them. This CDR3 has 16 amino acids. This CDR3 is CASSFSGGAPNEKLFF. Here the CDR3 DNA reads TGTGCCAGCAGTTTTTCGGGGGGCGCGCCTAATGAAAAACTGTTTTTT.

This clonotype was counted only a few times. J is TRBJ1-3 and V is TRBV9, with TRBD1 matching 7 bases. The length of the CDR3 is 16 residues. Germline V gene sequence: CDR1 SGDLS, CDR2 YYNGEE. V shed 4 bases and J 0 bases; nucleotides not matched to a gene: 7. The CDR3 DNA reads as TGTGCCAGCAGCCTTGGACAGGCTCCCTCTGGAAACACCATATATTTT. It is translated as CASSLGQAPSGNTIYF.

The chain links TRBV19 to TRBJ1-4; 8 positions match TRBD1. This CDR3 has 16 amino acids. Trimming cost V 5 bases and J 6 bases; bases outside gene matches: 11. Germline assignment: CDR1 LNHDA and CDR2 SQIVND (reference sequence). Here the CDR3 reads CASSPRDRRRDEKLFF. For the CDR3, the DNA is TGTGCCAGTAGTCCCCGGGACAGGCGCCGCGATGAAAAACTGTTTTTT.

This clonotype was counted at least ten times. This CDR3 reads CASSLGVEPNTQYF. In nucleotides, the CDR3 is TGCGCCAGCAGCTTGGGAGTAGAACCCAATACGCAGTATTTT. The V and J genes are TRBV5-1 and TRBJ2-3; D remains unclear. V lost 0 bases, J lost 7 bases, and 12 bases lay in between. This CDR3 contains 14 residues. Germline V gives CDR1 SGHRS, CDR2 YFSETQ.

The chain uses TRBV30 and TRBJ2-5, with TRBD2 matching over 8 bases. Losses at the gene ends were 2 bases for V and 2 bases for J; bases not matched to a gene: 4. Germline CDR1 GTSNPN, CDR2 SVGIG (reference sequence). The CDR3 is 14 residues long. DNA for the CDR3: TGTGCCTGGAGTATCGGGACTAGGCAAGAGACCCAGTACTTC. It yields the protein CAWSIGTRQETQYF. Full variable domain (remainder filled in from reference TRBV30 and TRBJ2-5): SQTIHQWPATLVQPVGSPLSLECTVEGTSNPNLYWYRQAAGRGLQLLFYSVGIGQISSEVPQNLSASRPQDRQFILSSKKLLLSDSGFYLCAWSIGTRQETQYFGPGTRLLVL.

The J gene is TRBJ2-7, the V gene TRBV6-1; 8 nucleotides align to TRBD1. Germline V gene lookup returns CDR1 MNHNS and CDR2 SASEGT. Trimming took 4 bases from V and 2 from J; bases not matched to a gene: 4. The length of the CDR3 is 14 residues. The CDR3 loop reads CASSVDRGAYEQYF. DNA of the CDR3: TGTGCCAGCAGTGTCGACAGGGGAGCCTACGAGCAGTACTTC.

This chain connects TRBV28 to TRBJ1-5, with D tentatively TRBD1 (6 bases). The CDR3 sequence is 15 residues long. Germline V CDR1 and CDR2: MDHEN, SYDVKM. Trimming took 6 bases from V and 11 from J, leaving 23 bases between them. CDR3 loop: CASSLAGAGDLAQHF. CDR3 sequence (DNA): TGTGCCAGCAGCCTCGCAGGGGCGGGAGATTTGGCCCAGCATTTT. Complete variable domain (other parts from reference TRBV28 and TRBJ1-5): DVKVTQSSRYLVKRTGEKVFLECVQDMDHENMFWYRQDPGLGLRLIYFSYDVKMKEKGDIPEGYSVSREKKERFSLILESASTNQTSMYLCASSLAGAGDLAQHFGDGTRLSIL.

The chain is built from TRBV12-3 or TRBV12-4 and TRBJ2-7; D is perhaps TRBD2 (5 bases). With 0 bases removed from V and 2 bases from J, the gap between germline ends came to 8 bases. This CDR3 spans 14 amino acids. Written as DNA, the CDR3 is TGTGCCAGCAGTTTAGCTAGCGTTCCCTACGAGCAGTACTTC. This sequence encodes CASSLASVPYEQYF.

This clonotype was detected ten times or more. The genes are TRBV5-4 and TRBJ2-1; 8 nucleotides line up with TRBD2. Germline V gene sequence: CDR1 SGHNT, CDR2 YYREEE (reference sequence). The CDR3 totals 15 residues. V lost 4 bases, J lost 2 bases, and 5 bases stayed unmatched. The CDR3 sequence: CASSPPTSAYNEQFF. The CDR3 nucleotides read TGTGCCAGCAGCCCCCCGACTAGCGCCTACAATGAGCAGTTCTTC.

This clonotype was counted between two and nine times. V usage is TRBV30 and J usage is TRBJ1-5; D remains unclear. Trimming removed 0 bases from V and 3 bases from J, with 6 bases in between. CDR3 length: 13 amino acids. Germline V gene lookup returns CDR1 GTSNPN and CDR2 SVGIG (reference sequence). CDR3 amino acids: CAWSVGPNQPQHF. The CDR3 bases are TGTGCCTGGAGTGTGGGTCCCAATCAGCCCCAGCATTTT.

The V and J genes are TRBV5-5 and TRBJ1-1; D is perhaps TRBD1 (6 bases). Germline-derived CDR1 and CDR2 are SGHKS and YYEKEE (reference sequence). This CDR3 has 15 amino acids. Deletions cut 7 bases from V and 0 bases from J, with 16 bases between. CDR3 sequence: CASFRTGAMNTEAFF. Written as DNA, the CDR3 is TGTGCCAGCTTTAGAACGGGGGCCATGAACACTGAAGCTTTCTTT. The full variable domain, with the rest looked up from reference TRBV5-5 and TRBJ1-1, is DAGVTQSPTHLIKTRGQQVTLRCSPISGHKSVSWYQQVLGQGPQFIFQYYEKEERGRGNFPDRFSARQFPNYSSELNVNALLLGDSALYLCASFRTGAMNTEAFFGQGTRLTVV.

This chain connects TRBV15 to TRBJ2-5; 9 nucleotides match TRBD2. V lost 1 base and J lost 4; bases outside the gene matches: 4. The CDR3 loop spans 15 amino acids. Germline V lookup: CDR1 LNHNV, CDR2 YYDKDF (reference sequence). The chain's CDR3 is CATSRGLADGETQYF. CDR3 DNA: TGTGCCACCAGCAGAGGACTAGCGGACGGAGAGACCCAGTACTTC.

This clonotype was found a few times. The genes are TRBV6-2 or TRBV6-3 and TRBJ2-3; D is perhaps TRBD1 or TRBD2 (5 bases each). The V and J ends lost 11 bases and 2 bases respectively, with 14 bases between them. The CDR3 has 13 amino acids. Germline assignment: CDR1 MNHEY and CDR2 SVGEGT. The CDR3 is CAVRGPDTDTQYF. CDR3 coding DNA: TGTGCCGTACGGGGCCCAGACACAGATACGCAGTATTTT.

This clonotype was counted only a few times. The CDR3 loop reads CSVGTSGRGTDTQYF. CDR3 nucleotides: TGCAGCGTTGGGACTAGCGGGAGAGGGACAGATACGCAGTATTTT. The chain joins TRBV29-1 to TRBJ2-3; 13 nucleotides agree with TRBD2. V dropped 4 bases and J dropped 3; count of bases not matched to a gene: 4. Germline V gene data show CDR1 as SQVTM and CDR2 as ANQGSEA. There are 15 residues in the CDR3.

This clonotype was found many times. DNA of the CDR3: TGTGCCAGCAGTTTCCAGGGGTATCGTGAAGCTTTCTTT. Residues: CASSFQGYREAFF. The chain couples TRBV12-3 or TRBV12-4 to TRBJ1-1; tentatively, D is TRBD1 (6 bases). The CDR3 covers 13 residues. Trimming cost V 3 bases and J 7 bases, with 12 bases left between them.

This clonotype was seen only a few times. CDR3 in DNA: TGTGCCAGCAGTTGGGGGGCGAACACTGAAGCTTTCTTT. Its translation is CASSWGANTEAFF. The chain carries TRBV6-2 or TRBV6-3 and TRBJ1-1; possibly TRBD1 for D (6 bases). Trimming took 4 bases from V and 1 from J, leaving 7 bases between them. There are 13 residues in the CDR3. CDR1 and CDR2 (germline): MNHEY, SVGEGT.

The chain uses TRBV4-2 and TRBJ1-5, with 8 positions matching TRBD1. Trimming at V came to 2 bases and at J to 1 base, leaving 4 bases not matched to a gene. The length of the CDR3 is 16 residues. CDR1 LGHNA and CDR2 YNFKEQ come from the germline V gene. CDR3 coding DNA: TGTGCCAGCAGCCAATCAGGGGGCGCGAGCAATCAGCCCCAGCATTTT. This sequence encodes CASSQSGGASNQPQHF.

This chain links TRBV2 with TRBJ2-2; D not certain. Germline V gene data show CDR1 as SNHLY and CDR2 as FYNNEI. This CDR3 has 14 residues. V gave up 7 bases and J gave up 4 bases, with 13 bases separating them. CDR3 sequence reads: CASNYGFGTGELFF. CDR3 DNA: TGTGCCAGCAATTACGGATTTGGCACCGGGGAGCTGTTTTTT. Variable domain in full (rest from reference TRBV2 and TRBJ2-2): EPEVTQTPSHQVTQMGQEVILRCVPISNHLYFYWYRQILGQKVEFLVSFYNNEISEKSEIFDDQFSVERPDGSNFTLKIRSTKLEDSAMYFCASNYGFGTGELFFGEGSRLTVL.

This clonotype was counted between two and nine times. The chain has TRBV15 and TRBJ1-2, with a possible D match to TRBD1 (5 bases). Germline V CDR1 and CDR2: LNHNV, YYDKDF (reference sequence). V lost 6 bases and J 0 bases, leaving 14 bases between the germline ends. The CDR3 covers 15 residues. CDR3 in amino acids: CATSLGADTNYGYTF. The CDR3 DNA reads TGTGCCACCAGTTTAGGGGCAGATACTAACTATGGCTACACCTTC.

The chain uses TRBV20-1 and TRBJ2-5; a possible D gene is TRBD2 (6 bases). From germline, CDR1 is DFQATT and CDR2 SNEGSKA (reference sequence). Trimming cost V 5 bases and J 0 bases, with 10 bases left between them. The CDR3 covers 13 residues. CDR3 amino acids: CSADRGNQETQYF. The CDR3 DNA reads TGCAGTGCTGATCGGGGGAACCAAGAGACCCAGTACTTC.